This T cell receptor beta chain was identified during a study of T-cell reconstitution after alpha-beta-depleted transplantation in children. General study points: Newly generated T cells supplied most T-cell counts and diversity one year post-transplant. There were some patients whose high TCRbeta diversity at day 60 came from surviving recipient T cells and thymic progenitors. Alpha-beta T cells about two months after transplant reportedly derived from several hundred expanded graft clones.

This clonotype was found a few times. As yet, its antigen is unknown. V was clipped by 0 bases and J by 5 bases; unmatched bases: 5. The CDR3 length is 16 residues. Germline V lookup: CDR1 KGHDR, CDR2 SFDVKD. Preparing the TCRbeta library involved the use of unique molecular identifiers. TCRdb independently ran MiXCR on the PCR reads; one entry per CDR3 protein. The table has around 450,000 distinct CDR3 sequences, around 15% seen once; the top ten hold under 30%. The sequence was collected from a boy younger than two who had a stem cell transplant for Wiskott-Aldrich syndrome, so the T cells may come from the graft donor. Source: PBMCs, mostly from graft donor cells, taken 360 days after TCRalphabeta/CD19-depleted stem cell transplant. V gene TRBV24-1 combines with J gene TRBJ2-1; 8 nucleotides align to TRBD1. The CDR3 bases are TGTGCCACCAGTGATTTGGAGACAGGGGCGAACAATGAGCAGTTCTTC. Translating gives CATSDLETGANNEQFF.